The 29 T cell receptor beta chains in this list originate from one sample, sequenced in a study of PD-L1 blockade in urothelial cancer. Time point described: pretreatment peripheral blood. Profiling relied on immunoSEQ multiplex PCR, and the TCRdb table lists in-frame clones only, not all of them. The table has around 130,000 clones, roughly 80% seen once. The source material was PBMCs, sampled around atezolizumab (anti-PD-L1) treatment. Every receptor here comes from a man aged 45-60 years with urothelial cancer.

The chain is built from TRBV11-2 and TRBJ2-4, with a weak D call TRBD1 (5 bases). The V and J ends lost 4 bases and 0 bases respectively, with 10 bases between them. From germline, CDR1 is SGHAT and CDR2 FQNNGV. CDR3 length: 15 amino acids. CDR3 protein: CASSSRQLAKNIQYF. The CDR3 nucleotides are TGTGCCAGCAGCTCCAGACAGCTAGCCAAAAACATTCAGTACTTC.

J is TRBJ2-6 and V is TRBV18; no reliable D call. Trimming cost V 4 bases and J 4 bases, with 20 bases left between them. The germline gives CDR1 KGHSH, CDR2 LQKENI. The CDR3 runs to 18 residues. CDR3 amino acids: CASSLGLRGSSGANVLTF. The DNA for the CDR3 is TGTGCCAGCTCACTTGGGTTGAGAGGCTCGTCCGGGGCCAACGTCCTGACTTTC.

V gene TRBV30 combines with J gene TRBJ2-7; 8 nucleotides align to TRBD1. Germline CDR1 GTSNPN, CDR2 SVGIG (reference sequence). V trimming: 4 bases; J trimming: 3 bases; junction bases outside the gene matches: 8. This CDR3 spans 14 amino acids. The CDR3 DNA reads TGTGCCTGGAATGGCAGGGGGCTTTTCTACGAGCAGTACTTC. This sequence encodes CAWNGRGLFYEQYF. The variable domain in full, completed from reference TRBV30 and TRBJ2-7, reads SQTIHQWPATLVQPVGSPLSLECTVEGTSNPNLYWYRQAAGRGLQLLFYSVGIGQISSEVPQNLSASRPQDRQFILSSKKLLLSDSGFYLCAWNGRGLFYEQYFGPGTRLTVT.

A single count supports this clone. The chain carries TRBV5-5 and TRBJ2-1; TRBD2 agrees at 7 bases. The CDR3 extends over 14 amino acids. Trimming took 3 bases from V and 3 from J; bases not matched to a gene: 3. Germline values: CDR1 SGHKS, CDR2 YYEKEE (reference sequence). Written as DNA, the CDR3 is TGTGCCAGCAGCTCCAGCGGGAACTACAATGAGCAGTTCTTC. Translation gives CASSSSGNYNEQFF.

The V gene is TRBV6-1, the J gene TRBJ1-6; TRBD1 matches 10 bases. The CDR3 is 15 amino acids. J was trimmed by 14 bases and V by 1 base; bases with no gene match: 8. Per germline, CDR1 MNHNS and CDR2 SASEGT. The CDR3 DNA sequence: TGTGCCAGCAGTGAAGGAGGGGGACAGGGGAGAGCCCTCCACTTT. This sequence encodes CASSEGGGQGRALHF.

This chain joins TRBV4-2 and TRBJ2-7; 7 bases map to TRBD2. In germline, CDR1 is LGHNA, CDR2 YNFKEQ. The CDR3 runs to 15 residues. The V and J ends lost 5 bases and 7 bases, in that order; junction bases with no gene match: 14. The CDR3 DNA is TGTGCCAGCAGCGACCGGGCGGGAGCTCCGAGAGAGCAGTACTTC. It specifies CASSDRAGAPREQYF.

The chain combines TRBV27 with TRBJ2-4, with TRBD2 identical over 7 bases. CDR3 length equals 14 residues. Trimming at V came to 5 bases and at J to 5 bases, leaving 6 bases not matched to a gene. Germline V gives CDR1 MNHEY, CDR2 SMNVEV (reference sequence). DNA of the CDR3: TGTGCCAGCAGTGTTAGCGGGTTAGAAAACATTCAGTACTTC. Translation: CASSVSGLENIQYF.

The chain uses TRBV18 and TRBJ2-2; 8 bases line up with TRBD2. Losses at the gene ends were 6 bases for V and 4 bases for J; bases not matched to a gene: 10. This CDR3 spans 16 amino acids. Germline V gene sequence: CDR1 KGHSH, CDR2 LQKENI. CDR3 DNA: TGTGCCAGCTCCCACGCCAGCGGGAGAAGCACCGGGGAGCTGTTTTTT. Its protein is CASSHASGRSTGELFF.

This chain links TRBV6-1 with TRBJ1-2, with TRBD1 matching 9 bases. This CDR3 is 14 amino acids long. V lost 5 bases and J lost 5; bases outside the gene matches: 6. The germline V gene has CDR1 MNHNS and CDR2 SASEGT. CDR3 residues: CASSFGQGRYGYTF. The CDR3 coding sequence is TGTGCCAGCAGTTTCGGACAGGGGAGATATGGCTACACCTTC.

The V call is TRBV7-9, the J call TRBJ1-2; TRBD1 aligns across 8 bases. Germline lookup yields CDR1 SEHNR and CDR2 FQNEAQ (reference sequence). The J segment lost 6 bases and the V segment lost 4 bases, leaving 7 bases of the junction unmatched. This CDR3 has 14 amino acids. CDR3 coding DNA: TGTGCCAGCAGCTCGTTAGACAGGGGCGATGGCTACACCTTC. Its translation: CASSSLDRGDGYTF.

This chain connects TRBV10-3 to TRBJ2-7, with 8 bases matching TRBD1. Germline V gene sequence: CDR1 ENHRY, CDR2 SYGVKD. This CDR3 spans 14 amino acids. V lost 3 bases and J lost 7; bases outside the gene matches: 8. The CDR3: CAISDHRGVEEQYF. In nucleotides, the CDR3 is TGTGCCATCAGTGACCACAGGGGGGTGGAGGAGCAGTACTTC.

The V gene is TRBV27, the J gene TRBJ2-1; 12 bases agree with TRBD2. The CDR3 loop spans 16 amino acids. The ends lost 5 bases at V and 7 bases at J; junction bases unmatched: 9. Germline CDR1 and CDR2: MNHEY and SMNVEV (reference sequence). CDR3 protein: CASSPRTSGIENEQFF. The CDR3 nucleotides read TGTGCCAGCAGTCCAAGGACTAGCGGGATTGAGAATGAGCAGTTCTTC.

The gene calls are TRBV5-8 and TRBJ1-2; 8 positions match TRBD1. V lost 4 bases, J lost 5 bases, and 7 bases stayed unmatched. This CDR3 spans 14 amino acids. Germline V gene lookup returns CDR1 SGHTS and CDR2 YDEGEE. This CDR3 is CASSLQGARYGYTF. As DNA, the CDR3 is TGTGCCAGCAGCCTCCAGGGGGCGCGTTATGGCTACACCTTC. Full variable domain (remainder filled in from reference TRBV5-8 and TRBJ1-2): EAGVTQSPTHLIKTRGQQATLRCSPISGHTSVYWYQQALGLGLQFLLWYDEGEERNRGNFPPRFSGRQFPNYSSELNVNALELEDSALYLCASSLQGARYGYTFGSGTRLTVV.

This chain links TRBV30 with TRBJ2-5; D uncertain. Trimming cost V 5 bases and J 3 bases, with 13 bases left between them. The V gene's germline CDR1 is GTSNPN and CDR2 SVGIG (reference sequence). The CDR3 has 13 residues. Here the CDR3 reads CAWSNYQKETQYF. Written as DNA, the CDR3 is TGTGCCTGGTCGAACTATCAAAAAGAGACCCAGTACTTC.

On this clone itself: The sample contains more than one DNA sequence encoding this CDR3. CDR3 nucleotide sequence: TGTGCCAGCAGCCCGGGACAGGGGAACACTGAAGCTTTCTTT. Its translation: CASSPGQGNTEAFF. The chain employs TRBV7-8 and TRBJ1-1; 9 nucleotides agree with TRBD1. V shed 5 bases, J shed 1 base, and the junction held 2 bases outside the gene matches. Germline V gene data show CDR1 as SGHVS and CDR2 as FQNEAQ. CDR3 length equals 14 residues.

The V call is TRBV5-5, the J call TRBJ2-1, with 9 bases lining up with TRBD1. Unmatched junction bases numbered 9, after V lost 4 bases and J lost 1 base. CDR3 length: 17 residues. Germline V gene data show CDR1 as SGHKS and CDR2 as YYEKEE (reference sequence). The CDR3 protein is CASSLRQGVWSYNEQFF. The CDR3 DNA reads as TGTGCCAGCAGCCTCCGACAGGGGGTATGGTCCTACAATGAGCAGTTCTTC.

This chain connects TRBV4-1 to TRBJ2-2, with no clear D. CDR1 and CDR2 (germline): MGHRA, YSYEKL. The CDR3 runs 12 residues. The V gene lost 3 bases and the J gene lost 3 bases, with 2 bases spanning the gap. The CDR3: CASSHDTGELFF. The CDR3 coding sequence is TGCGCCAGCAGCCACGACACCGGGGAGCTGTTTTTT.

This chain joins TRBV7-6 and TRBJ1-4, with a tentative D call TRBD1 (5 bases). Trimming shortened V by 5 bases and J by 4 bases, and 14 bases separated the two germline ends. The CDR3 is 15 residues long. Germline V lookup: CDR1 SGHVS, CDR2 FNYEAQ. CDR3 amino acids: CASSPEEGFNEKLFF. In nucleotides, the CDR3 is TGTGCCAGCAGCCCGGAGGAGGGGTTTAATGAAAAACTGTTTTTT.

The chain recombines TRBV18 with TRBJ2-2; the D is unclear. Trimming took 0 bases from V and 0 from J, leaving 23 bases between them. Per the germline V gene, CDR1 is KGHSH and CDR2 is LQKENI. This CDR3 has 21 amino acids. As DNA, the CDR3 is TGTGCCAGCTCACCACCTTTATCTCCCGTTAGAGGAACGTCGAACACCGGGGAGCTGTTTTTT. This sequence encodes CASSPPLSPVRGTSNTGELFF.

This chain's CDR3 is CASSLSTSGSPGELFF. The DNA of the CDR3 is TGCGCCAGCAGCCTTTCGACTAGCGGGAGTCCCGGGGAGCTGTTTTTT. The chain is built from TRBV5-1 and TRBJ2-2; 12 bases map to TRBD2. J was trimmed by 6 bases and V by 4 bases; bases with no gene match: 7. Germline loops: CDR1 SGHRS, CDR2 YFSETQ. The CDR3 sequence is 16 residues long. Variable domain in full (rest from reference TRBV5-1 and TRBJ2-2): KAGVTQTPRYLIKTRGQQVTLSCSPISGHRSVSWYQQTPGQGLQFLFEYFSETQRNKGNFPGRFSGRQFSNSRSEMNVSTLELGDSALYLCASSLSTSGSPGELFFGEGSRLTVL.

This clone was seen a handful of times. This chain uses TRBV29-1 with TRBJ2-1; TRBD2 matches 15 bases. There are 19 residues in the CDR3. CDR1 is SQVTM, CDR2 ANQGSEA, per germline. V shed 4 bases, J shed 2 bases, and the junction held 12 bases outside the gene matches. The CDR3 spells CSVVAPGLAGGRTYNEQFF. The CDR3, as DNA: TGCAGCGTTGTAGCCCCGGGACTAGCGGGAGGCCGCACCTACAATGAGCAGTTCTTC.

This sequence joins TRBV27 and TRBJ2-1; D possibly corresponds to TRBD2 (5 bases). This CDR3 region has 16 residues. CDR1 MNHEY and CDR2 SMNVEV come from the germline V gene (reference sequence). V lost 1 base and J lost 5, with 15 bases in between. CDR3 sequence (DNA): TGTGCCAGCAGTTTATTAACCATGGGAGTAAACAATGAGCAGTTCTTC. Amino acids: CASSLLTMGVNNEQFF.

A few counts support this clone. The chain is built from TRBV5-1 and TRBJ2-2, with TRBD1 identical over 8 bases. CDR3 length: 16 amino acids. V was clipped by 2 bases and J by 1 base; unmatched bases: 4. Germline CDR1 is SGHRS and CDR2 is YFSETQ. The CDR3 nucleotides are TGCGCCAGCAGCTTAAACGGACAGGGGAACACCGGGGAGCTGTTTTTT. Amino acids: CASSLNGQGNTGELFF. Full variable domain (remainder filled in from reference TRBV5-1 and TRBJ2-2): KAGVTQTPRYLIKTRGQQVTLSCSPISGHRSVSWYQQTPGQGLQFLFEYFSETQRNKGNFPGRFSGRQFSNSRSEMNVSTLELGDSALYLCASSLNGQGNTGELFFGEGSRLTVL.

The rearrangement links TRBV9 to TRBJ2-5; tentative D call: TRBD1 (6 bases). V lost 0 bases, J lost 5 bases, and 11 bases lay in between. This CDR3 contains 14 residues. The germline V gene encodes CDR1 SGDLS and CDR2 YYNGEE. Here the CDR3 reads CASSVAQGWETQYF. The CDR3 DNA follows: TGTGCCAGCAGCGTAGCCCAGGGGTGGGAGACCCAGTACTTC.

Only a few counts were recorded for this clone. The J gene is TRBJ1-1, the V gene TRBV7-6; D perhaps matches TRBD1 (5 bases). The CDR3 has 14 amino acids. From germline, CDR1 is SGHVS and CDR2 FNYEAQ. V lost 0 bases and J 5 bases, leaving 10 bases between the germline ends. The CDR3 coding sequence is TGTGCCAGCAGCTTAGCGGGGAAGGGGACTGAAGCTTTCTTT. This sequence encodes CASSLAGKGTEAFF.

The genes are TRBV15 and TRBJ2-1, with a tentative D call TRBD2 (6 bases). Germline values: CDR1 LNHNV, CDR2 YYDKDF (reference sequence). Trimming stripped 5 bases from V and 5 bases from J, with 16 bases between. There are 15 residues in the CDR3. The CDR3 DNA follows: TGTGCCACCAGCCGTGGGACGGGAGCGGACAATGAGCAGTTCTTC. Translation gives CATSRGTGADNEQFF. The full variable domain, with the rest looked up from reference TRBV15 and TRBJ2-1, is DAMVIQNPRYQVTQFGKPVTLSCSQTLNHNVMYWYQQKSSQAPKLLFHYYDKDFNNEADTPDNFQSRRPNTSFCFLDIRSPGLGDTAMYLCATSRGTGADNEQFFGPGTRLTVL.

The V gene is TRBV28, the J gene TRBJ2-7, with 8 bases aligning to TRBD1. Trimming at V came to 5 bases and at J to 9 bases, leaving 12 bases not matched to a gene. The germline V gene encodes CDR1 MDHEN and CDR2 SYDVKM. CDR3 length: 14 amino acids. CDR3 amino acids: CASSNTGGSLGQYF. DNA of the CDR3: TGTGCCAGCAGTAATACAGGGGGGAGTCTTGGGCAGTACTTC.

The CDR3 nucleotides are TGTGCCAGCAGTCACGAAGGGGGAAACACTGAAGCTTTCTTT. It encodes CASSHEGGNTEAFF. The chain links TRBV6-5 to TRBJ1-1; TRBD1 might be the D (6 bases). The germline V gene has CDR1 MNHEY and CDR2 SVGAGI. The CDR3 has 14 residues. V was shortened by 5 bases and J by 2 bases, with 12 bases between the two germline ends.

The rearrangement links TRBV9 to TRBJ2-4; TRBD1 matches 10 bases. The CDR3 has 14 residues. The V gene's germline CDR1 is SGDLS and CDR2 YYNGEE. V was pared by 3 bases and J by 7 bases, with 4 bases of the junction left unmatched. The CDR3 DNA reads as TGTGCCAGCAGCGGGGGACAGGGGCCGAACATTCAGTACTTC. Amino acids: CASSGGQGPNIQYF.